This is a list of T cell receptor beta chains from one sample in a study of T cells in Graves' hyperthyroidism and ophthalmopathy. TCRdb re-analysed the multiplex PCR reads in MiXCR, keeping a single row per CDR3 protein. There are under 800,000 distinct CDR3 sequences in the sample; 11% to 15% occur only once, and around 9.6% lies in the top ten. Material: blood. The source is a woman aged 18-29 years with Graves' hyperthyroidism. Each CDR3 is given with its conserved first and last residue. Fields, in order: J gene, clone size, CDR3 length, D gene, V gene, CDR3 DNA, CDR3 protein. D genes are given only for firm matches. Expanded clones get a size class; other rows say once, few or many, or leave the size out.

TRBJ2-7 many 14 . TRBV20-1 TGCAGTGCTAGACTAACTGTAGGGGGATACGAGCAGTACTTC CSARLTVGGYEQYF
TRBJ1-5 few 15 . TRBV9 TGTGCCAGCAGCGTAGATCAGGGGCTCCATCAGCCCCAGCATTTT CASSVDQGLHQPQHF
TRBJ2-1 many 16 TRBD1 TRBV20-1 TGCAGTGCTAAAGACAGGGGGCGCGCCTCCTACAATGAGCAGTTCTTC CSAKDRGRASYNEQFF
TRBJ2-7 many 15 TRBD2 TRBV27 TGTGCCAGCAGTTTTAGTCTAGCGGCCTACTACGAGCAGTACTTC CASSFSLAAYYEQYF
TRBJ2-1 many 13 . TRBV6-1 TGTGCCAGCAGGAGGACAGCAAACAATGAGCAGTTCTTC CASRRTANNEQFF
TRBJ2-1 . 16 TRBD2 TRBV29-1 TGCAGCGTTGAAGCCTCCCCTAGCGGGAGGAGCAATGAGCAGTTCTTC CSVEASPSGRSNEQFF
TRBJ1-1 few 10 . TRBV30 TGTGCCTGGAGTTTGACAGAAGCTTTCTTT CAWSLTEAFF
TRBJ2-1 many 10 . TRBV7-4 TGTGCGTGCCGGTACAATGAGCAGTTCTTC CACRYNEQFF
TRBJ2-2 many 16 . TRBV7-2 TGTGCCAGCAGCCCGAGAGGGTGGGGGGCAGCCGGGGAGCTGTTTTTT CASSPRGWGAAGELFF
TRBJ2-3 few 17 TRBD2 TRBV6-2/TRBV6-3 TGTGCCAGCAGTTACCCCGGGACTAGCGGTGAAACAGATACGCAGTATTTT CASSYPGTSGETDTQYF
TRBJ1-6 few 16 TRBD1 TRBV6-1 TGTGCCAGCAAGGGGTTGTCGGGACAGATTAATTCACCCCTCCACTTT CASKGLSGQINSPLHF
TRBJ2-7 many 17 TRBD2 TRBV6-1 TGTGCCAGCACCCCCAGGACTAGCGGGATCCTCTCCTACGAGCAGTACTTC CASTPRTSGILSYEQYF
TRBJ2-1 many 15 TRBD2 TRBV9 TGTGCCAGCAGCTTCACGAGCGGGGTGCAGGGAAAGCAGTTCTTC CASSFTSGVQGKQFF
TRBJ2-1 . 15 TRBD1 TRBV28 TGTGCCAGCACTCGGACAGGGTCGGCCTACAATGAGCAGTTCTTC CASTRTGSAYNEQFF
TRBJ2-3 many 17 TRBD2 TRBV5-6 TGTGCCAGCAGCCCCGCCACGGCGGGAGTGGAGACAGATACGCAGTATTTT CASSPATAGVETDTQYF
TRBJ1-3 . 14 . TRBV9 TGTGCCAGCAGCGATAAGGGTCACGGAAACACCATATATTTT CASSDKGHGNTIYF
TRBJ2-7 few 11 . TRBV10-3 TGTGCCATCAGTGATTCCTACGAGCAGTACTTC CAISDSYEQYF
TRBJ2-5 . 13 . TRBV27 TGTGCCGGCAGTTTATCTTGGGGAGAGACCCAGTACTTC CAGSLSWGETQYF
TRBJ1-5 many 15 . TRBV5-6 TGTGCCAGCAGCCTGGGTACGAGGGGCAATCAGCCCCAGCATTTT CASSLGTRGNQPQHF
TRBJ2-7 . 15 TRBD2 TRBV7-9 TGTGCCAGCAGCTCTCTATCTCGGGAGGGCCCCGAGCAGTACTTC CASSSLSREGPEQYF
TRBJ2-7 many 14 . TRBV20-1 TGCAGTGCTAGTACTACGGGGGTCTCCTACGAGCAGTACTTC CSASTTGVSYEQYF
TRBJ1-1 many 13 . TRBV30 TGTGCCTGGAGTGCCGGGACCACCACTGAAGCTTTCTTT CAWSAGTTTEAFF
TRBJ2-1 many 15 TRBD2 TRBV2 TGTGCCAGCAGGGTACTAGCGGGAGGAGGGGATGAGCAGTTCTTC CASRVLAGGGDEQFF
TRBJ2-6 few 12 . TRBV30 TGTGCCATTAGCTCTGGGGCCAACGTCCTGACTTTC CAISSGANVLTF
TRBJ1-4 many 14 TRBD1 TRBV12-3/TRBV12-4 TGTGCCAGCACCCTTTCAGGGGGCTATGAAAAACTGTTTTTT CASTLSGGYEKLFF
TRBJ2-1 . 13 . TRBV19 TGTGCCAGTAGTCCCCGTCCCGGTGGTGAGCAGTTCTTC CASSPRPGGEQFF
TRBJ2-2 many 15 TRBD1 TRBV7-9 TGTGCCAGCAGCCCCCGGGACAGCAACACCGGGGAGCTGTTTTTT CASSPRDSNTGELFF
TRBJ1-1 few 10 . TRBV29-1 TGCAGCGTTGTTTGGACTGAAGCTTTCTTT CSVVWTEAFF
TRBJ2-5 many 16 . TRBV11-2 TGTGCCAGCAGCTTAAAGTGGTCGACGGGGGAAGAGACCCAGTACTTC CASSLKWSTGEETQYF
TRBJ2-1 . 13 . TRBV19 TGTGCCAGTAGTGTTCCAATATACAATGAGCAGTTCTTC CASSVPIYNEQFF
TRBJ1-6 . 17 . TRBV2 TGTGCCAGCAGTACCCCAAGGGAGGACCCCTATAATTCACCCCTCCACTTT CASSTPREDPYNSPLHF
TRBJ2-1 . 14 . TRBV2 TGTGCCAGCAAGGAGGACGCCAGCTACAATGAGCAGTTCTTC CASKEDASYNEQFF
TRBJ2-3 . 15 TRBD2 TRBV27 TGTGCCAGCAGTTTGGGCGGGAGGGCCGTAGATACGCAGTATTTT CASSLGGRAVDTQYF
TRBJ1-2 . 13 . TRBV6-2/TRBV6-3 TGTGCCAGCAGTTACTCAGTCACCGATGGTTACACCTTC CASSYSVTDGYTF
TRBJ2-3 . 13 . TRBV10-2 TGCGCCAGCAGTATCGGATACACAGATACGCAGTATTTT CASSIGYTDTQYF